One and the same sample provided the 10 T cell receptor beta chains below, sequenced in a study of T-cell reconstitution after alpha-beta-depleted transplantation in children. The authors prepared the TCRbeta library with unique molecular identifiers. MiXCR, applied by TCRdb to the PCR reads, yields one record per CDR3 protein. The repertoire has about 540,000 distinct CDR3 sequences, approximately 20% of them found once; the top ten carry 3.3%. The source was PBMCs from the stem cell graft donor, collected from the stem cell graft. These receptors all stem from a human donor who donated a stem cell graft to a child with acute lymphoblastic leukemia.

This clonotype showed up just a few times. The chain links TRBV11-2 to TRBJ2-2; 9 nucleotides match TRBD2. CDR3 length: 18 amino acids. Unmatched junction bases numbered 18, after V lost 6 bases and J lost 7 bases. Germline CDR1 is SGHAT and CDR2 is FQNNGV. The CDR3 loop is CASRRARASGRSGGELFF. The CDR3 DNA reads TGTGCCAGCAGGCGAGCGAGGGCCAGCGGGAGGTCCGGCGGGGAGCTGTTTTTT. Looking up the rest from reference TRBV11-2 and TRBJ2-2 gives the full variable domain: EAGVAQSPRYKIIEKRQSVAFWCNPISGHATLYWYQQILGQGPKLLIQFQNNGVVDDSQLPKDRFSAERLKGVDSTLKIQPAKLEDSAVYLCASRRARASGRSGGELFFGEGSRLTVL.

This clonotype occurred a few times. V gene TRBV12-3 or TRBV12-4 combines with J gene TRBJ2-2; D is ambiguous. The ends were cut back, 6 bases at V and 6 bases at J, with 11 bases in the middle. The CDR3 is 13 amino acids. CDR3 coding DNA: TGTGCCAGCAGCAGTATTGTATCCGGGGAGCTGTTTTTT. The encoded protein is CASSSIVSGELFF.

This clonotype was detected only a few times. The chain combines TRBV7-9 with TRBJ2-5; possible D gene TRBD1, 5 bases. The CDR3 is made up of 16 amino acids. The germline V gene has CDR1 SEHNR and CDR2 FQNEAQ (reference sequence). Trimming cost V 1 base and J 0 bases, with 12 bases left between them. The CDR3 DNA sequence: TGTGCCAGCAGCTTAGAATCAAGCAGGGACCAAGAGACCCAGTACTTC. Translated: CASSLESSRDQETQYF.

There are a few counts of this clonotype. This sequence joins TRBV18 and TRBJ2-1; D may be TRBD2 (6 bases). Trimming left V 3 bases short and J 10 bases short, with 22 bases between. This CDR3 spans 16 amino acids. CDR1 and CDR2 from the germline V gene are KGHSH and LQKENI. Here the CDR3 reads CASSPLSQRAPAEQFF. CDR3 DNA sequence: TGTGCCAGCTCACCTCTTAGCCAGCGGGCGCCGGCGGAGCAGTTCTTC.

The V call is TRBV6-1, the J call TRBJ2-1, with 11 bases fitting TRBD1. Trimming removed 6 bases from V and 6 bases from J; junction bases left unmatched: 4. From germline, CDR1 is MNHNS and CDR2 SASEGT. The CDR3 covers 14 residues. CDR3: CASRSGTGGNEQFF. DNA for the CDR3: TGTGCCAGCAGATCCGGGACAGGGGGCAATGAGCAGTTCTTC.

This clonotype was seen a few times. This sequence joins TRBV11-3 and TRBJ2-7; 8 bases line up with TRBD1. Per germline, CDR1 SGHNT and CDR2 YENEEA. There are 16 residues in the CDR3. The V segment lost 1 base and the J segment 2 bases; nucleotides outside the gene matches: 7. As DNA, the CDR3 is TGTGCCAGCAGCTTAGCCCCACCGACAGGGGCCTACGAGCAGTACTTC. It is translated as CASSLAPPTGAYEQYF. Drawing the rest from reference TRBV11-3 and TRBJ2-7, the complete variable domain is EAGVVQSPRYKIIEKKQPVAFWCNPISGHNTLYWYLQNLGQGPELLIRYENEEAVDDSQLPKDRFSAERLKGVDSTLKIQPAELGDSAVYLCASSLAPPTGAYEQYFGPGTRLTVT.

The V call is TRBV7-8, the J call TRBJ2-3; D possibly corresponds to TRBD2 (5 bases). Trimming took off 2 bases at V and 3 bases at J, with 9 bases between the two ends. The CDR3 is made up of 14 amino acids. CDR1 is SGHVS, CDR2 FQNEAQ, per germline. The CDR3 loop reads CASSLTRETDTQYF. In DNA, the CDR3 is TGTGCCAGCAGCTTAACTAGGGAGACAGATACGCAGTATTTT.

The CDR3 coding sequence is TGTGCCACTGAGACAGGGCACGGGCACAATCAGCCCCAGCATTTT. Translation: CATETGHGHNQPQHF. This chain links TRBV19 with TRBJ1-5; TRBD1 aligns across 7 bases. J was trimmed by 3 bases and V by 10 bases; bases with no gene match: 12. The CDR3 is made up of 15 amino acids. Germline V lookup: CDR1 LNHDA, CDR2 SQIVND (reference sequence).

This chain joins TRBV27 and TRBJ2-7; D is possibly TRBD2 (5 bases). This CDR3 is 16 amino acids long. Germline loops: CDR1 MNHEY, CDR2 SMNVEV (reference sequence). V lost 4 bases, J lost 2 bases, and 18 bases lay in between. The CDR3: CASSSGLQRNPYEQYF. CDR3 coding DNA: TGTGCCAGCAGTTCCGGACTTCAGAGAAACCCCTACGAGCAGTACTTC.

This clonotype was observed a few times. The chain links TRBV6-5 to TRBJ2-7, with D perhaps TRBD2 (5 bases). The CDR3 has 14 amino acids. Germline V gene data show CDR1 as MNHEY and CDR2 as SVGAGI. Trimming took 5 bases from V and 0 from J, leaving 11 bases between them. CDR3 loop: CASSTQRSSYEQYF. In nucleotides, the CDR3 is TGTGCCAGCAGTACACAGCGGTCCTCCTACGAGCAGTACTTC.